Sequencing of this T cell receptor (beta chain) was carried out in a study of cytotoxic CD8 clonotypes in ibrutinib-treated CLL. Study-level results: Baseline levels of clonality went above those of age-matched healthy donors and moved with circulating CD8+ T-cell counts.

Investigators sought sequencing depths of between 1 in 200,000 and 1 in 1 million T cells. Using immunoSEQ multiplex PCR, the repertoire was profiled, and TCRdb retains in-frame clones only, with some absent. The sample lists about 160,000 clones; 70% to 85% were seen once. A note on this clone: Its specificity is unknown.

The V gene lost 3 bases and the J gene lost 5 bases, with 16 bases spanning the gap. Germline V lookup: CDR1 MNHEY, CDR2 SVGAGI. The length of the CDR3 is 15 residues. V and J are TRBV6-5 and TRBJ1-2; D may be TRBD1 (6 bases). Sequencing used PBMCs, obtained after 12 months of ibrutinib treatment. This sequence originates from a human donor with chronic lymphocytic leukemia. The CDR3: CASSYHRDTAYGYTF. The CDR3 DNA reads TGTGCCAGCAGTTATCACCGGGACACGGCTTATGGCTACACCTTC.